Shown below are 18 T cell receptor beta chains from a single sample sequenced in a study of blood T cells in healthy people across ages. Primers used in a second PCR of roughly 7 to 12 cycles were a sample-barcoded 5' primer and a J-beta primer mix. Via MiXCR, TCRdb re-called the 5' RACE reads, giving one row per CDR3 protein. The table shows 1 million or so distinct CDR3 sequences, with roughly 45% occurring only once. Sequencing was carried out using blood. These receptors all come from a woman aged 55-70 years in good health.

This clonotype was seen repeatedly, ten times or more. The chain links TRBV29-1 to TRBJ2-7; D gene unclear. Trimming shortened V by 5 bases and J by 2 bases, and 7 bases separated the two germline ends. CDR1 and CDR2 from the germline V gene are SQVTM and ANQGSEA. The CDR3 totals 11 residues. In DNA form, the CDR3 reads TGCAGCGTTCCAGGTACCTACGAGCAGTACTTC. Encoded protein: CSVPGTYEQYF.

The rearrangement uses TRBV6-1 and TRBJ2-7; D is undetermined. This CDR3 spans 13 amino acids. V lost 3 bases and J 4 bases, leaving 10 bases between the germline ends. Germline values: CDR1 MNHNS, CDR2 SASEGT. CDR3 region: CASSEGNRYEQYF. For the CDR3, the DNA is TGTGCCAGCAGTGAGGGAAATCGTTACGAGCAGTACTTC.

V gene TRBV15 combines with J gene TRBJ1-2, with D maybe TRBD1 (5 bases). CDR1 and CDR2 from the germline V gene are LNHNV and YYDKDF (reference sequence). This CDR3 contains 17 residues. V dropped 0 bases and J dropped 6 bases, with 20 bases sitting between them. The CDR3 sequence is CATSRDWGQEVFDGYTF. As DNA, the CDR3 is TGTGCCACCAGCAGAGATTGGGGCCAGGAGGTGTTCGATGGCTACACCTTC.

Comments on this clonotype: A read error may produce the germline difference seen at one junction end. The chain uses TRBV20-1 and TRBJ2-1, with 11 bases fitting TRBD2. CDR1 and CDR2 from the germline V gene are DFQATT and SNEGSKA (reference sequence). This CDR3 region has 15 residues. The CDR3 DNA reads TGCAGTGCACGAACCGGGACTAGCGGTTACAGTGAGCAGTTCTTC. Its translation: CSARTGTSGYSEQFF.

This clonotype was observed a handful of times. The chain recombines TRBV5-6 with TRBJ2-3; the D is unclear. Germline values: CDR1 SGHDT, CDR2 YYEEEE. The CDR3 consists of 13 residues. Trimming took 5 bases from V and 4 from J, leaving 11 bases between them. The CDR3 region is CASRARSADTQYF. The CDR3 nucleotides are TGTGCCAGCAGGGCCCGTTCCGCAGATACGCAGTATTTT.

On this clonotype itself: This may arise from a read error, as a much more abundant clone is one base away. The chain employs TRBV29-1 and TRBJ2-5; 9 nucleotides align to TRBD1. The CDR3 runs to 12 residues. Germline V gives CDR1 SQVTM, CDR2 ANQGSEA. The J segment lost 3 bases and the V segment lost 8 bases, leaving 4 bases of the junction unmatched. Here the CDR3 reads CSTRTGEETQYF. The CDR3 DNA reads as TGCAGCACACGGACAGGGGAAGAGACCCAGTACTTC.

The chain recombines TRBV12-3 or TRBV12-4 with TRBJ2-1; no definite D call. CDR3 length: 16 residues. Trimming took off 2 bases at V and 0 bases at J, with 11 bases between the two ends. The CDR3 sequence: CASSLRARSSYNEQFF. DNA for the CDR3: TGTGCCAGCAGTTTACGGGCACGTAGCTCCTACAATGAGCAGTTCTTC.

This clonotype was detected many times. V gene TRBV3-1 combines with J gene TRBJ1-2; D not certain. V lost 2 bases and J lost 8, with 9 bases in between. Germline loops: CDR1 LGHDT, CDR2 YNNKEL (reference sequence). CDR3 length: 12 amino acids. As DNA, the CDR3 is TGTGCCAGCAGCCAAAGAGGGAGCGGCTACACCTTC. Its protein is CASSQRGSGYTF.

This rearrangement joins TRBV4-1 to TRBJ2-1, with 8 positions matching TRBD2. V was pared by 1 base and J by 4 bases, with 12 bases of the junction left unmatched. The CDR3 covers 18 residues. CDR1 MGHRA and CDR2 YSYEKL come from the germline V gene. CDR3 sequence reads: CASSQAPGSGRTYNEQFF. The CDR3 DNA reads TGCGCCAGCAGCCAAGCCCCTGGGAGCGGGAGAACGTACAATGAGCAGTTCTTC.

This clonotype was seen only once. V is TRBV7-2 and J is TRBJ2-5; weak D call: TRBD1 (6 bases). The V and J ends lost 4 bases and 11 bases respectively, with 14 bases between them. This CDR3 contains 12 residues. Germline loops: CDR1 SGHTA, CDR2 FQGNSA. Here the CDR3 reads CASSSQGCGQYF. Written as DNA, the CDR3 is TGTGCCAGCAGCTCTCAGGGGTGCGGGCAGTACTTC.

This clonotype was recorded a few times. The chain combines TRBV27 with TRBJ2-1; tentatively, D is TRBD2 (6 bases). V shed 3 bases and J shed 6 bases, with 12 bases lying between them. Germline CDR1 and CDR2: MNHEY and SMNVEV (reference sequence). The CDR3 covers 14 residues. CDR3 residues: CASSFGGIPNEQFF. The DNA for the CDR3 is TGTGCCAGCAGTTTTGGAGGGATCCCCAATGAGCAGTTCTTC.

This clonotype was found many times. CDR3: CSVSPLTDTQYF. Written as DNA, the CDR3 is TGCAGCGTATCACCCCTCACAGATACGCAGTATTTT. The rearrangement uses TRBV29-1 and TRBJ2-3; D uncertain. V lost 6 bases and J 2 bases, leaving 9 bases between the germline ends. The CDR3 is made up of 12 amino acids. In germline, CDR1 is SQVTM, CDR2 ANQGSEA.

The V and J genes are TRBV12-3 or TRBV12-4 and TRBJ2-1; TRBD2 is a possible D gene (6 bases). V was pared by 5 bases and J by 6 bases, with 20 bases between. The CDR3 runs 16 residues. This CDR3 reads CASSPAGGVPLNEQFF. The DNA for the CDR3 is TGTGCCAGCAGTCCGGCCGGAGGGGTACCCCTCAATGAGCAGTTCTTC.

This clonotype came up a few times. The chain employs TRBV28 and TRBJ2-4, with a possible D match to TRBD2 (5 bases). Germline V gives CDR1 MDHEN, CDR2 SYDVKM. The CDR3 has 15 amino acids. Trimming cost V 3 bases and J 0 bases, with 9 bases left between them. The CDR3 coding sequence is TGTGCCAGCAGTTTTGGTCTAGCAGCCAAAAACATTCAGTACTTC. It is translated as CASSFGLAAKNIQYF. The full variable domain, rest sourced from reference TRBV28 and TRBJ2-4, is DVKVTQSSRYLVKRTGEKVFLECVQDMDHENMFWYRQDPGLGLRLIYFSYDVKMKEKGDIPEGYSVSREKKERFSLILESASTNQTSMYLCASSFGLAAKNIQYFGAGTRLSVL.

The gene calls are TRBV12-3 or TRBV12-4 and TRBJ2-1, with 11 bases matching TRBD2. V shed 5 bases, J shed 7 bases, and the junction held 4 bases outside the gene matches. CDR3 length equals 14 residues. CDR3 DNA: TGTGCCAGCAGTCCGGGACTAGCGGCGAATGAGCAGTTCTTC. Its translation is CASSPGLAANEQFF.

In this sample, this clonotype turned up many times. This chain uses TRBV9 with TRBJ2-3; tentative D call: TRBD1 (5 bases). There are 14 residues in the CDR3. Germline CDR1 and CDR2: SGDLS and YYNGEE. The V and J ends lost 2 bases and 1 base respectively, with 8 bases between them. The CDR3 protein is CASSVQGGTDTQYF. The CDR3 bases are TGTGCCAGCAGCGTCCAGGGCGGCACAGATACGCAGTATTTT.

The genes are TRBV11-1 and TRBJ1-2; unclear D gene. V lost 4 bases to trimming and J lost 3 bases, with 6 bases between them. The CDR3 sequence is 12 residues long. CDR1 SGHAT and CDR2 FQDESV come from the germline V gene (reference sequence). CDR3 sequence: CASSSEYYGYTF. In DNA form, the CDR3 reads TGTGCCAGCAGCTCTGAGTACTATGGCTACACCTTC. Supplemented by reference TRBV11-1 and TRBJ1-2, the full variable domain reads EAEVAQSPRYKITEKSQAVAFWCDPISGHATLYWYRQILGQGPELLVQFQDESVVDDSQLPKDRFSAERLKGVDSTLKIQPAELGDSAMYLCASSSEYYGYTFGSGTRLTVV.

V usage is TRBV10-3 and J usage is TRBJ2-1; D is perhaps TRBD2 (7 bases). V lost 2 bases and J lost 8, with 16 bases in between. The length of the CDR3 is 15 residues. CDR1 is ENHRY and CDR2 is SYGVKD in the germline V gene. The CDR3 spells CAISELGLKGDEQFF. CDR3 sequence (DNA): TGTGCCATCAGTGAGCTGGGACTAAAGGGGGATGAGCAGTTCTTC.